This TCR beta chain is drawn from a study of OX40 agonist ivuxolimab in advanced cancers. Study-level background: Partial responses were recorded for three patients, including one with hepatocellular carcinoma and two with cutaneous melanoma. Findings and limits, study-wide: Averaged across samples, CD8+ T cells carried more expanded clones than CD4+ did.

At cycle 4 day 1, cycle 7 day 1, and baseline, blood was sampled. Turning to this clone: The antigen is not known.

The CDR3 runs to 12 residues. CDR1 is SGHRS and CDR2 is YFSETQ in the germline V gene. V shed 5 bases and J shed 2 bases, with 6 bases lying between them. Sequencing was performed with immunoSEQ multiplex PCR; in TCRdb, only in-frame clones are kept and a portion is missing. In the table there are fewer than 70,000 clones, 85% of which are singletons. The sequencing used CD4+ or CD8+ T cells sorted from blood, collected in a trial of the OX40 agonist ivuxolimab. The origin of this receptor is an adult with an advanced solid tumor such as melanoma, head and neck, liver or kidney cancer. V and J are TRBV5-1 and TRBJ2-3; D possibly corresponds to TRBD2 (5 bases). In DNA, the CDR3 is TGCGCCAGCAGGGACTCCACAGATACGCAGTATTTT. Encoded protein: CASRDSTDTQYF.